This TCR beta chain was captured in a study of shared clonotypes between healthy human individuals. Study-level background: Each donor contributed plates that comprised three CD4 naive, three CD4 memory, two CD8 naive and one CD8 memory.

Of note for this clone: Its antigen remains unidentified.

Libraries were prepared by immunoSEQ multiplex PCR; TCRdb keeps only in-frame clonotypes and omits some of them. The sample includes 550,000 to 600,000 clones, 95% to 98% seen only once; the top ten take roughly 0.29%. Naive CD8 populations comprised CD45RO-negative cells positively selected for CCR7, excluding terminally differentiated effector memory CD45RA+ cells. Germline assignment: CDR1 KGHSH and CDR2 LQKENI. The V end lost 5 bases, the J end lost 4 bases, and 18 bases lay between the germline ends. The CDR3 has 15 residues. The study, taken as a whole, reports: Roughly 4.6% of naive CD4 clonotypes were common to a handful of donors. The expectation was that sequencing depth would affect clonotype sharing among donors. Generation probability values for non-shared clonotypes were lower than those for clonotypes shared by all four donors.

Sequenced: naive CD8+ T cells sorted from blood. The gene calls are TRBV18 and TRBJ2-7; no clear D gene. The receptor was derived from a man in his thirties or forties in good health. As DNA, the CDR3 is TGTGCCAGCTCATCTCGGACCCTTTTGGATTACGAGCAGTACTTC. Translation gives CASSSRTLLDYEQYF.